This T cell receptor beta chain was found in a study of Ad26.COV2.S vaccination and SARS-CoV-2 variants. The CDR3 totals 15 residues. V shed 4 bases and J 1 base; nucleotides not matched to a gene: 2. Germline CDR1 SGDLS, CDR2 YYNGEE. Treatment defined: around 19 received Ad26.COV2.S at low or high dose, single or two shots; several received placebo; per-sample allocation not given. Sample collection was performed on day 63 after the first vaccine or placebo injection. Profiled with immunoSEQ multiplex PCR; TCRdb holds only in-frame clones, not every one. There are about 350,000 clones in the sample; 88% occur only once, and around 6.4% lies in the top ten.

This chain connects TRBV9 to TRBJ2-1, with 10 bases identical to TRBD2. The receptor comes from a person between 18 and 65 years old who received the Ad26.COV2.S COVID-19 vaccine or a placebo. Source: peripheral blood, taken in a trial of Ad26.COV2.S vaccine versus placebo. The CDR3 is CASSPSGSSYNEQFF. Written as DNA, the CDR3 is TGTGCCAGCAGCCCTAGCGGGAGTTCCTACAATGAGCAGTTCTTC. The variable domain in full, completed from reference TRBV9 and TRBJ2-1, reads DSGVTQTPKHLITATGQRVTLRCSPRSGDLSVYWYQQSLDQGLQFLIQYYNGEERAKGNILERFSAQQFPDLHSELNLSSLELGDSALYFCASSPSGSSYNEQFFGPGTRLTVL.